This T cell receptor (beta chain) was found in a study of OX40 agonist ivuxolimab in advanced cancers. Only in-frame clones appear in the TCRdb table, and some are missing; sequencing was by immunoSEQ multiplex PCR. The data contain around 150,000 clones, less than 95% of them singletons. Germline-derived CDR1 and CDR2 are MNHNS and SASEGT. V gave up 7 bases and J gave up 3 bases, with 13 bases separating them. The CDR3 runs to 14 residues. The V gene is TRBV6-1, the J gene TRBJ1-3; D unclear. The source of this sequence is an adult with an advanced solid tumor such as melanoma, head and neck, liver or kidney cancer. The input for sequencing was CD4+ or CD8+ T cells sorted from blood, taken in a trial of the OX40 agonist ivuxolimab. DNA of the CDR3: TGTGCCAGCACTGCTGGGTTGGATGGAAACACCATATATTTT. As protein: CASTAGLDGNTIYF.